This T cell receptor beta chain derives from a study of monozygotic twins with inflammatory bowel disease. General study results and limits: Varied immunosuppressive treatments among patients may have increased repertoire variability. In the analysis, different T cell subtypes could not be told apart.

Across eight separate reactions for each sample, cDNA was made. UMIs with a 6-nucleotide sample barcode were added by template switching. TCRdb reprocessed the 5' RACE reads, with one entry per CDR3 protein and no DNA. Listed are roughly 300,000 distinct CDR3 sequences; roughly 5.3% falls within the top ten. As to this clonotype: Antigen unknown.

This receptor was taken from a human donor with ulcerative colitis or Crohn's disease, or a healthy co-twin of an affected twin (not recorded which). The sequenced material came from blood.

The CDR3 reads CASSMGGETQYF. This sequence joins TRBV27 and TRBJ2-5; the TRBD1 assignment by TCRdb is unverifiable without DNA. Germline loops: CDR1 MNHEY, CDR2 SMNVEV (reference sequence). This CDR3 contains 12 residues.